This T cell receptor (beta chain) was sequenced for a study of response to subunit inactivated influenza vaccine. TCRdb itself ran the RT-PCR reads through MiXCR, one entry per CDR3 protein. The sample contains about 780,000 distinct CDR3 sequences, 18% of which appear only once. This clonotype was counted many times. Per germline, CDR1 ENHRY and CDR2 SYGVKD. This CDR3 spans 15 amino acids. Trimming removed 0 bases from V and 3 bases from J; junction bases left unmatched: 2. J is TRBJ2-1 and V is TRBV10-3, with 7 bases identical to TRBD2. Material: PBMCs from blood, obtained more than 4 days after vaccination. The TCR comes from a man aged 45-60 years who received an inactivated influenza vaccine. DNA for the CDR3: TGTGCCATCAGTGAGTCCGGGGGGTTCTACAATGAGCAGTTCTTC. This sequence encodes CAISESGGFYNEQFF.